This T cell receptor (beta chain) was observed in a study of T-cell memory formation after mild COVID-19. The CDR3 runs 16 residues. V lost 5 bases, J lost 10 bases, and 24 bases lay in between. Germline loops: CDR1 SGHTA, CDR2 FQGTGA. TCRdb called the 5' RACE reads again in MiXCR, with one record for every CDR3 protein. The table has 300,000 to 400,000 distinct CDR3 sequences, over 10% seen once. Study-level findings and limits: Those CD4+ clones that contracted were mainly in CM and EM (CD8+ ones in EMRA).

In its sample, this clonotype was seen a few times. Its matching antigen is unknown. The TCR was taken from a man aged 18 to 29 who had mild COVID-19 (a few samples of this study predate the infection). Cell type and time point are not known. V usage is TRBV7-3 and J usage is TRBJ2-1; perhaps TRBD1 as D (5 bases). Sequencing used PBMCs or a T cell subset sorted from them (not recorded which). The CDR3 sequence is CASSPTLLQGLGEQFF. In DNA form, the CDR3 reads TGTGCCAGCAGCCCAACGCTGCTTCAGGGTCTTGGGGAGCAGTTCTTC.